This TCR beta chain came from a study of OX40 agonist ivuxolimab in advanced cancers. V lost 5 bases and J lost 2, with 10 bases in between. The germline V gene encodes CDR1 MNHNS and CDR2 SASEGT. The CDR3 loop spans 13 amino acids. The study's findings and limits: The study observed clonal expansion of CD4+ and CD8+ blood T cells by week 6 at 0.1 to 3.0 mg/kg.

The table came from immunoSEQ multiplex PCR; TCRdb's copy has only in-frame clones and leaves some out. The sample includes about 15,000 clones, 70% to 75% of them seen just once. This clone has more than one count but fewer than ten. The antigen is unknown. The source is an adult with an advanced solid tumor such as melanoma, head and neck, liver or kidney cancer. This sequence joins TRBV6-1 and TRBJ2-7; D uncertain. Sequenced here: CD4+ or CD8+ T cells sorted from blood, sampled in a trial of the OX40 agonist ivuxolimab. CDR3 bases: TGTGCCAGCAGTTGGGTAAGCGCCTACGAGCAGTACTTC. Translation: CASSWVSAYEQYF.